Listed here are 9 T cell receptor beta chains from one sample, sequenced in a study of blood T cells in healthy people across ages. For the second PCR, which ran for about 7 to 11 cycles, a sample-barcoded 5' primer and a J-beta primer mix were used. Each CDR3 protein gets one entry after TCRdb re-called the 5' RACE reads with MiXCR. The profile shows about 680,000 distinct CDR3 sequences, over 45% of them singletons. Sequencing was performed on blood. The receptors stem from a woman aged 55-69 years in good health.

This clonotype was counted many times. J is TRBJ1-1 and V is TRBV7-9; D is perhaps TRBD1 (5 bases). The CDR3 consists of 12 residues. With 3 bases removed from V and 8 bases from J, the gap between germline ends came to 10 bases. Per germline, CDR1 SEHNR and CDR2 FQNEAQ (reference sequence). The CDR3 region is CASSFTTAEAFF. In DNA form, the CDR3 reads TGTGCCAGCAGCTTCACGACAGCCGAAGCTTTCTTT.

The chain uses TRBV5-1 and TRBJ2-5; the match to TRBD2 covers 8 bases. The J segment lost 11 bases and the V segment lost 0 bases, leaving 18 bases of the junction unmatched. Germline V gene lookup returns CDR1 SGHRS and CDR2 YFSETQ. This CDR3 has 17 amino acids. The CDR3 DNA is TGCGCCAGCAGCTTGGCCCCGGGGGCGGGAGGAGGAAATGAGCAGTACTTC. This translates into CASSLAPGAGGGNEQYF.

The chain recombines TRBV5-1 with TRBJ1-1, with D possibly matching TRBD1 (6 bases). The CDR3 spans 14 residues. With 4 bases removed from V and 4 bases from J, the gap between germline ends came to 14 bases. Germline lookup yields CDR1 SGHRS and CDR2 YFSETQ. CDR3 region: CASSAIGGGTEAFF. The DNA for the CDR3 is TGCGCCAGCAGCGCCATTGGAGGGGGCACTGAAGCTTTCTTT. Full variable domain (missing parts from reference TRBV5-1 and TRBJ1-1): KAGVTQTPRYLIKTRGQQVTLSCSPISGHRSVSWYQQTPGQGLQFLFEYFSETQRNKGNFPGRFSGRQFSNSRSEMNVSTLELGDSALYLCASSAIGGGTEAFFGQGTRLTVV.

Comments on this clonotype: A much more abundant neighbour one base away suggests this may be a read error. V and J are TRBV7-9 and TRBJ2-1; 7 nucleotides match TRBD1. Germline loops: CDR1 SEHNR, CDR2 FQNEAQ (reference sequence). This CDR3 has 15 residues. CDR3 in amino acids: CPSSPQGTVINEQFF. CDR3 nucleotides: TGTCCCAGCAGCCCACAGGGGACGGTCATCAATGAGCAGTTCTTC.

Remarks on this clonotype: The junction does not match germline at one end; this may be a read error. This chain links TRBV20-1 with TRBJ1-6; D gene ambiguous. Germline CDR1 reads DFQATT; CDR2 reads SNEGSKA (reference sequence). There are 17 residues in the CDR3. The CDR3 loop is CSTRDRTRQDYNSPLHF. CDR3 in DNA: TGCAGTACTAGAGACCGGACTAGGCAGGATTATAATTCACCCCTCCACTTT.

The CDR3 coding sequence is TGCGCCAGCAGCCCGGGACAACTCTTCCAAGAGACCCAGTACTTC. Protein sequence: CASSPGQLFQETQYF. The V and J genes are TRBV5-1 and TRBJ2-5; TRBD1 might be the D (6 bases). Germline CDR1 is SGHRS and CDR2 is YFSETQ. The length of the CDR3 is 15 residues. V was trimmed by 4 bases and J by 1 base, leaving 14 bases between them.

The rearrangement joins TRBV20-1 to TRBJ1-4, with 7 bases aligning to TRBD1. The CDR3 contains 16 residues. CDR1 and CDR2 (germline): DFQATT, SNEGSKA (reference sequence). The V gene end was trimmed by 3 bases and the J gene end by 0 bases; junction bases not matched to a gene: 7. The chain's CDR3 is CSASSAGGATNEKLFF. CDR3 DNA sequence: TGCAGTGCTAGTTCGGCAGGGGGTGCAACTAATGAAAAACTGTTTTTT.

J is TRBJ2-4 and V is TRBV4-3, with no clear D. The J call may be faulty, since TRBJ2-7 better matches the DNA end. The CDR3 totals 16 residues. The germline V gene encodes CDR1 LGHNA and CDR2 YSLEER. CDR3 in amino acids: CASSPQVGGSTYEQYF. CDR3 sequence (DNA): TGCGCCAGCAGCCCCCAGGTGGGCGGATCGACCTACGAGCAGTACTTC.

The CDR3 loop reads CASRAQAADYNEQFF. In nucleotides, the CDR3 is TGTGCCAGCAGGGCTCAGGCTGCGGATTACAATGAGCAGTTCTTC. V and J are TRBV7-2 and TRBJ2-1; no firm D call. CDR1 SGHTA and CDR2 FQGNSA come from the germline V gene. The CDR3 length is 15 residues. The V gene lost 6 bases and the J gene lost 4 bases, with 16 bases spanning the gap.